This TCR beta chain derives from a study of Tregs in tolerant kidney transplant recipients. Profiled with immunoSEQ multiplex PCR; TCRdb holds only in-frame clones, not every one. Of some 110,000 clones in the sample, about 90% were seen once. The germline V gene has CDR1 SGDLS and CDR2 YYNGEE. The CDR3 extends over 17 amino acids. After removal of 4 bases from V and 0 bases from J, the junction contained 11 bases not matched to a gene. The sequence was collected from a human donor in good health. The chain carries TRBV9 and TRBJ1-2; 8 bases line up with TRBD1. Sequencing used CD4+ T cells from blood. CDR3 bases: TGTGCCAGCAGCCCCGCCGGGACAGGCTTTCCTAACTATGGCTACACCTTC. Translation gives CASSPAGTGFPNYGYTF. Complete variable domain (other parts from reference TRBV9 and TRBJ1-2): DSGVTQTPKHLITATGQRVTLRCSPRSGDLSVYWYQQSLDQGLQFLIQYYNGEERAKGNILERFSAQQFPDLHSELNLSSLELGDSALYFCASSPAGTGFPNYGYTFGSGTRLTVV.